Reported below is one T cell receptor (beta chain). This clonotype was observed a handful of times. No antigen is known for it. No clone much larger than this one lies a single base away; base qualities are absent. This sample is drawn from a study of T cells in Graves' hyperthyroidism and ophthalmopathy (dated by TCRdb to the late 2010s). At the level of the whole study: Peripheral blood was sampled at the time of initial diagnosis, prior to any treatment. TCR V-J signatures able to tell the groups apart were searched for in a discovery cohort of 90 to 100 patients, of whom roughly 42 had Graves' ophthalmopathy and 55 to 65 had stable Graves' hyperthyroidism. According to the paper, TCR Vbeta CDR3 sequencing was carried out on 135 peripheral blood samples, which came from fewer than 50 ophthalmopathy, approximately 72 hyperthyroidism and some 17 progressor patients. The approximately 100 discovery patients were divided at random into training and test sets in a 7:3 ratio. An independent validation cohort of under 20 hyperthyroidism patients and roughly 16 patients who later progressed to ophthalmopathy tested prospective prediction of ophthalmopathy. Once sampling was done, hyperthyroidism patients were given methimazole at a starting dose of 30 mg daily, whereas ophthalmopathy patients were given high-dose intravenous methylprednisolone. In addition, the study compared T-cell repertoires in thyroid tissue and in blood from six Graves' hyperthyroidism patients.

The TCR beta CDR3 regions were amplified from the RNA transcripts. A first-round RT-PCR of the TCR CDR3 used the HTBI primer set with the Qiagen OneStep RT-PCR kit. Libraries were constructed in a second round of multiplex PCR, after which size selection and purification were performed. Libraries were sequenced paired-end with 100 bp reads on an Illumina HiSeq2000. Turning to the authors' computational methods: SOAPnuke was used to process the raw data, throwing out any read that contained adapters or uncalled bases, had a mean Phred below 15, or lacked an exact constant-primer or identifier match. High-quality paired reads were merged using COPE v1.2.5, and each unique nucleotide sequence was defined as a clonotype. MiTCR v1.1 was used to align the clonotypes against IMGT TRBV, TRBD and TRBJ reference segments. The analysis included only V-J combinations with a frequency above 0.0001, which together covered around 99% of the repertoires. A TCS score was defined as the ratio of F50 (clonal expansion) to E x V (chaos), with BLOSUM62-based TCRdist applied between CDR3 peptides within each V-J. Welch's t-statistics and random forest reduced approximately 520 V-J features to about 13, which were used in a naive Bayes classifier (R e1071). Through fastp at Q25 and MiXCR, TCRdb rebuilt clones from the public reads, retaining in-frame beta chains. CDR3 protein duplicates are merged, each entry listing the most common genes and DNA. Clone size and V and J calls follow TCRdb, not the original study. This sample lists more than 350,000 distinct CDR3 sequences; about 15% were detected once. The ten largest clones represent approximately 20% of the sample.

The full study reports these points: Sample size was not statistically predetermined, and investigators were not blinded to group allocation. Most expanded thyroid clonotypes (frequency above 0.001) were also detected in blood, suggesting blood repertoires may reflect thyroid immune responses. A model built on a 13 V-J signature distinguished ophthalmopathy from stable hyperthyroidism, reaching over 85% sensitivity and approximately 83% specificity in cross-validation and 80%/75% in testing. In validation, the model predicted progression to ophthalmopathy a median of around 6.5 months before onset, with roughly 70% sensitivity and 72.22% specificity.

Deletion took 7 bases off V and 1 base off J, with a span of 11 bases between the germline ends. CDR1 DFQATT and CDR2 SNEGSKA were looked up in the germline V gene (reference sequence). The CDR3 numbers 13 residues from cysteine through phenylalanine. Only the CDR3 DNA stays, 39 bases, in frame from base 1. In the ophthalmopathy patients, disease was moderately to severely active, with a Clinical Activity Score of 3 or more, a NOSPECS grade of 4 or more, and a duration of less than 3 months. Patients with uncontrolled infections, other autoimmune diseases, pregnancy or lactation were excluded. Diagnoses were based on clinical symptoms, serum thyroxine and TRAb, thyroid ultrasound and orbital computed tomography. PBMCs were separated from 7.5 to 10 ml of fresh peripheral blood using Ficoll-Paque density gradient centrifugation. Total RNA was extracted with Trizol reagent, and quality was checked on an Agilent 2100 Bioanalyzer.

Sequenced: blood. The V and J genes are TRBV20-1 and TRBJ1-5; perhaps TRBD1 is the D gene, with 5 bases matching. The clonotype comes from a woman aged 55-75 years with Graves' ophthalmopathy. The CDR3 reads as follows: CSVSGQSNQPQHF. The DNA sequence follows: TGCAGTGTATCGGGGCAGAGCAATCAGCCCCAGCATTTT.